The sequence of this T cell receptor beta chain was determined in a study of blood T cell repertoires in COVID-19. The table came from immunoSEQ multiplex PCR; TCRdb's copy has only in-frame clones and leaves some out. This sample carries about 260,000 clones, around nine tenths of them seen once, and the ten largest clones take approximately 9.7%. This CDR3 region has 13 residues. The germline V and J ends were trimmed by 0 bases and 6 bases, with 5 bases remaining between them. This clone was recorded a few times. The sequence was collected from a man between 40 and 49 years old with active or convalescent COVID-19. The chain carries TRBV12-3 or TRBV12-4 and TRBJ2-2; D may be TRBD2 (5 bases). The sequenced sample consisted of peripheral blood. The CDR3 DNA sequence: TGTGCCAGCAGTTTAGCGGACTCCGGGGAGCTGTTTTTT. Its translation: CASSLADSGELFF.